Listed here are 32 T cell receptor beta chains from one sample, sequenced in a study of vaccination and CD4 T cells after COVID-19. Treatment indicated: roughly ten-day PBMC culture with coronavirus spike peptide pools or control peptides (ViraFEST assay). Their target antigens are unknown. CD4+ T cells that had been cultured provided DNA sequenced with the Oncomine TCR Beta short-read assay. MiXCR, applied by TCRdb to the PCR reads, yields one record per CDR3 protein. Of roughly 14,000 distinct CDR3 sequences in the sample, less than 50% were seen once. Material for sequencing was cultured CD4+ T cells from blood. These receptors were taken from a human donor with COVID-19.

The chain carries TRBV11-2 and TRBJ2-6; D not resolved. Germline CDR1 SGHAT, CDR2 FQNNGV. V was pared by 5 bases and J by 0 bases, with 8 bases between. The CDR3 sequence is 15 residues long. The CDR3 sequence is CASSATASGANVLTF. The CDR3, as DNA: TGTGCCAGCAGCGCAACGGCCTCTGGGGCCAACGTCCTGACTTTC. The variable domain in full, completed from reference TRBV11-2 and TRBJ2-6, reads EAGVAQSPRYKIIEKRQSVAFWCNPISGHATLYWYQQILGQGPKLLIQFQNNGVVDDSQLPKDRFSAERLKGVDSTLKIQPAKLEDSAVYLCASSATASGANVLTFGAGSRLTVL.

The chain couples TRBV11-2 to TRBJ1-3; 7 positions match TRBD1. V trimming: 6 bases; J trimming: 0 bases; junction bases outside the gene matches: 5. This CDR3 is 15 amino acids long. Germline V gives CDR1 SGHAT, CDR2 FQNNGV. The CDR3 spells CASRQGQISGNTIYF. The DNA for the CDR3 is TGTGCCAGCAGACAGGGACAGATCTCTGGAAACACCATATATTTT.

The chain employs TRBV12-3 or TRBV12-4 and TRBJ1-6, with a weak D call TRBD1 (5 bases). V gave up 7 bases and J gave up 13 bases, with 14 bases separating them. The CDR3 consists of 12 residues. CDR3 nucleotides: TGTGCCAGCACTTCGGGGGGATTGCCCCTCCACTTT. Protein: CASTSGGLPLHF.

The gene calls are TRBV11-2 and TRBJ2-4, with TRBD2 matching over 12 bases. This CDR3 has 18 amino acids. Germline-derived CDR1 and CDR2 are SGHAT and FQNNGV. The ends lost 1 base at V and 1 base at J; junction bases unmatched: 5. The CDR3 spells CASSLALAGGRAKNIQYF. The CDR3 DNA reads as TGTGCCAGCAGCTTAGCCCTAGCGGGGGGGCGGGCCAAAAACATTCAGTACTTC.

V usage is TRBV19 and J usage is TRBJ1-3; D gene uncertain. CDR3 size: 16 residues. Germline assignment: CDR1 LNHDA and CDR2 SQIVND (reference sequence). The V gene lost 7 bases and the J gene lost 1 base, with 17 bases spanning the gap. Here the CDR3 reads CASTIPTGISGNTIYF. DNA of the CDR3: TGTGCCAGTACCATCCCCACGGGTATATCTGGAAACACCATATATTTT.

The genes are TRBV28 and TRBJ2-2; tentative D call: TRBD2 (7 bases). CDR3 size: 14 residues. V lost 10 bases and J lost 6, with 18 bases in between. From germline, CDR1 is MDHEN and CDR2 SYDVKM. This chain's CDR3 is CATRGAGSAGELFF. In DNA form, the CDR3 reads TGTGCCACCCGGGGGGCAGGGTCGGCCGGGGAGCTGTTTTTT.

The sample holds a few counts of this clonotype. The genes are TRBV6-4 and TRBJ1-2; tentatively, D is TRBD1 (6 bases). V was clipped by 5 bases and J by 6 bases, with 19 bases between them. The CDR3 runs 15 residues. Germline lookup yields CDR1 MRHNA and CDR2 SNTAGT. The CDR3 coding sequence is TGTGCCAGCAGTCCCGAGTCGGGGACACCGAATGGCTACACCTTC. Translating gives CASSPESGTPNGYTF.

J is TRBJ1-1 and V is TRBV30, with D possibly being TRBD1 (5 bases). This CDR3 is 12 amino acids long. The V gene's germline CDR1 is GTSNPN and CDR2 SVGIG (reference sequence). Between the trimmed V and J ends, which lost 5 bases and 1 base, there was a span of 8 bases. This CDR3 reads CAWLQENTEAFF. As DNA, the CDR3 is TGTGCCTGGCTACAGGAGAACACTGAAGCTTTCTTT.

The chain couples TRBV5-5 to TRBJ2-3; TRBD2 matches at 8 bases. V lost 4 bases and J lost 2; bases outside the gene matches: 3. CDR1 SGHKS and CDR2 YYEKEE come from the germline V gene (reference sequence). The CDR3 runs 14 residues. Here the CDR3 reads CASSGGGITDTQYF. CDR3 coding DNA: TGTGCCAGCAGCGGCGGGGGGATCACAGATACGCAGTATTTT.

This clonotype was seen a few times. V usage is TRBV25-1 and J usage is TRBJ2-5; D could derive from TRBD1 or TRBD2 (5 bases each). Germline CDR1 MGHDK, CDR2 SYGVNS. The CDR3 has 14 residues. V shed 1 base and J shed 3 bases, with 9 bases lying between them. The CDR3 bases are TGTGCCAGCAGTGAATGGCAGGGAGAAGAGACCCAGTACTTC. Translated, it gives CASSEWQGEETQYF.

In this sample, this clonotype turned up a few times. The CDR3: CSGGGSSYNSPLHF. In DNA form, the CDR3 reads TGCAGTGGGGGGGGGAGCTCCTATAATTCACCCCTCCACTTT. The chain is built from TRBV20-1 and TRBJ1-6, with D perhaps TRBD1 (5 bases). CDR3 length: 14 amino acids. The germline V gene has CDR1 DFQATT and CDR2 SNEGSKA (reference sequence). Trimming shortened V by 7 bases and J by 0 bases, and 10 bases separated the two germline ends.

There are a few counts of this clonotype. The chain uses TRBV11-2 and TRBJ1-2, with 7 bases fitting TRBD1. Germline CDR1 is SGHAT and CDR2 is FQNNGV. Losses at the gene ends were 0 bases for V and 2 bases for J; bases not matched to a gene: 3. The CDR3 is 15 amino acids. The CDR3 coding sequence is TGTGCCAGCAGCTTAGACAGGGGGGTCAACTATGGCTACACCTTC. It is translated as CASSLDRGVNYGYTF.

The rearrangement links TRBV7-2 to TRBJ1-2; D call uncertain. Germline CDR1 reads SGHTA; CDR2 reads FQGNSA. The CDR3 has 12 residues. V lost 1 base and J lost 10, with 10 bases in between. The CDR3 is CASSLDGYYYTF. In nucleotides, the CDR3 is TGTGCCAGCAGCTTAGACGGGTATTACTACACCTTC.

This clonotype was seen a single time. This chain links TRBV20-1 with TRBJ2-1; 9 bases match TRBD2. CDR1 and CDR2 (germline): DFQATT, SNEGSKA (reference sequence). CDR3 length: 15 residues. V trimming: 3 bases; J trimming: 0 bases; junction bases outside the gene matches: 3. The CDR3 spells CSASPTSGSYNEQFF. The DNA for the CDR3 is TGCAGTGCTAGCCCGACTAGCGGCTCCTACAATGAGCAGTTCTTC.

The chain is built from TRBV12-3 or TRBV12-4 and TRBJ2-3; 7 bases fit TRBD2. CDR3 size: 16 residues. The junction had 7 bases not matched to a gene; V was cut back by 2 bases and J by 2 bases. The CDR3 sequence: CASSLSGTIPTDTQYF. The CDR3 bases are TGTGCCAGCAGTTTATCCGGGACTATACCCACAGATACGCAGTATTTT.

The CDR3, as DNA: TGTGCCAGCAGTTACTCGGAGAGGGAATACACCATATATTTT. Its protein product is CASSYSEREYTIYF. The chain is built from TRBV6-5 and TRBJ1-3; D remains unclear. This CDR3 is built from 14 residues. The V and J ends lost 0 bases and 8 bases respectively, with 11 bases between them. Per the germline V gene, CDR1 is MNHEY and CDR2 is SVGAGI.

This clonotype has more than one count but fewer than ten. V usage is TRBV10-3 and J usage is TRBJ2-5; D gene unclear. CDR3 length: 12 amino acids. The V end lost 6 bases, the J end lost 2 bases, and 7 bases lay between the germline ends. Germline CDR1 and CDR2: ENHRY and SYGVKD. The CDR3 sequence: CAIRAEQETQYF. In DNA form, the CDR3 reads TGTGCCATCAGGGCCGAACAAGAGACCCAGTACTTC.

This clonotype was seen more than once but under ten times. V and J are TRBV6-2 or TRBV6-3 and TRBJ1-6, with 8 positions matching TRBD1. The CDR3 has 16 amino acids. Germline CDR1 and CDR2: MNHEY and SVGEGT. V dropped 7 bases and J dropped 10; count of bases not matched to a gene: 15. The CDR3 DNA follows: TGTGCCAGCACCGACAGGGGACCGGCTAAGGGATCACCCCTCCACTTT. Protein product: CASTDRGPAKGSPLHF.

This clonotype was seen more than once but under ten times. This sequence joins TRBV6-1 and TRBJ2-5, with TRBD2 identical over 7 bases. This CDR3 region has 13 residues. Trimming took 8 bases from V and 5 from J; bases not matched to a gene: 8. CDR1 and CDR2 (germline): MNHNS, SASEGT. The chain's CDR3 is CASRRTRFETQYF. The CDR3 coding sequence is TGTGCCAGCCGTCGGACTAGATTTGAGACCCAGTACTTC.

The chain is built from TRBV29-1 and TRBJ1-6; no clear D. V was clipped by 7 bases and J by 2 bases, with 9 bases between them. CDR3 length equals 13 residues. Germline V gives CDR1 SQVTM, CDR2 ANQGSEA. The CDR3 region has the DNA TGCAGCGCCCGGGCCGCCTATAATTCACCCCTCCACTTT. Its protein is CSARAAYNSPLHF. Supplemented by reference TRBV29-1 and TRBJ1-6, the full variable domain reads SAVISQKPSRDICQRGTSLTIQCQVDSQVTMMFWYRQQPGQSLTLIATANQGSEATYESGFVIDKFPISRPNLTFSTLTVSNMSPEDSSIYLCSARAAYNSPLHFGNGTRLTVT.

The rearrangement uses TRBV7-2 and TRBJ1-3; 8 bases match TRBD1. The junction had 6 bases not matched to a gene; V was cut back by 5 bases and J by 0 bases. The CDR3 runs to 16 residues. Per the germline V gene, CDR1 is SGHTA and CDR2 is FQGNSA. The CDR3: CASSPRTGSSGNTIYF. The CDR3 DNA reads TGTGCCAGCAGCCCTCGGACAGGGAGCTCTGGAAACACCATATATTTT.

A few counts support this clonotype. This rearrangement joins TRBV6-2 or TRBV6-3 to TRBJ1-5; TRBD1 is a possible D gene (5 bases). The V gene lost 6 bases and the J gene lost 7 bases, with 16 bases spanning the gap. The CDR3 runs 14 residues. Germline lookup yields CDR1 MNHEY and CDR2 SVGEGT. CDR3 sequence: CASSGGGEWQPQHF. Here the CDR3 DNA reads TGTGCCAGCAGCGGAGGAGGGGAGTGGCAGCCCCAGCATTTT.

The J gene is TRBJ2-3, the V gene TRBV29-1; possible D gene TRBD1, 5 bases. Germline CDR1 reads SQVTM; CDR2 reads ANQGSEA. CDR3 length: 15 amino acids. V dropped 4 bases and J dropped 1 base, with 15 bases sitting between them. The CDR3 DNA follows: TGCAGCGTTGCCTTAAGGGGTTCAGGCACAGATACGCAGTATTTT. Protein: CSVALRGSGTDTQYF.

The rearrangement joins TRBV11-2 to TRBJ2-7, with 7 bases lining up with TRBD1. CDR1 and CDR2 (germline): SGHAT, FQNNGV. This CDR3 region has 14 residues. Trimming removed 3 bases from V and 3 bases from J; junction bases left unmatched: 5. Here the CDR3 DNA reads TGTGCCAGCAGCTTGGACAGGTGGGACTACGAGCAGTACTTC. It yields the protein CASSLDRWDYEQYF.

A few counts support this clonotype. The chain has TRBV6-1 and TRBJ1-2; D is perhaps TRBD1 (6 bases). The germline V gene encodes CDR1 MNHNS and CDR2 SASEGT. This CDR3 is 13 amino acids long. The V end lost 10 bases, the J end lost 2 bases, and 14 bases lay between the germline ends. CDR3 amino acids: CATYRVGNYGYTF. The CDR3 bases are TGTGCCACCTACAGGGTCGGAAACTATGGCTACACCTTC.

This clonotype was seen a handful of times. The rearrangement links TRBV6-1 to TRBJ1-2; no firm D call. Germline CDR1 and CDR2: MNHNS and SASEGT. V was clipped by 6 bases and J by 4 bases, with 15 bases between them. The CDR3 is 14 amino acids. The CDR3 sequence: CASSRTDTTYGYTF. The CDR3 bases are TGTGCCAGCAGCCGTACCGATACGACCTATGGCTACACCTTC.

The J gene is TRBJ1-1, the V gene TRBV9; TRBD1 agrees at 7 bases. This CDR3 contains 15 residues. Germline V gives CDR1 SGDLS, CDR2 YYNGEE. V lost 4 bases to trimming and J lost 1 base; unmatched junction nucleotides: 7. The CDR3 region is CASSPEGAPNTEAFF. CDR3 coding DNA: TGTGCCAGCAGCCCCGAGGGGGCTCCGAACACTGAAGCTTTCTTT.

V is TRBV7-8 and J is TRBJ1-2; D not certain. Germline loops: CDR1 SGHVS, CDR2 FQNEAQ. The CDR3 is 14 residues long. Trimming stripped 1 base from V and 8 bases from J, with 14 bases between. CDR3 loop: CASSLEWTPGGYTF. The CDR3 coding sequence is TGTGCCAGCAGCTTAGAGTGGACCCCCGGGGGCTACACCTTC.

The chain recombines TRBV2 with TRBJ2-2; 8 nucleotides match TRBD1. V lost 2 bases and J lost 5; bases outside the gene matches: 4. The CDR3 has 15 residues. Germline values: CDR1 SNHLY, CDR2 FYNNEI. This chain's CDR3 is CASSEQGARTGELFF. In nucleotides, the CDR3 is TGTGCCAGCAGTGAACAGGGGGCGCGGACCGGGGAGCTGTTTTTT.

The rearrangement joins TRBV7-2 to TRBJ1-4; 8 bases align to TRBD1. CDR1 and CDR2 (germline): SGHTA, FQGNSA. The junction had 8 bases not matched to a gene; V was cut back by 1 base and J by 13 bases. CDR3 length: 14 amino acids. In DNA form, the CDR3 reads TGTGCCAGCAGCTTAGTGCAGGGGGCGGGTCCACTGTTTTTT. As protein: CASSLVQGAGPLFF. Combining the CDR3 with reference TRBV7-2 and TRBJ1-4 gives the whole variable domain GAGVSQSPSNKVTEKGKDVELRCDPISGHTALYWYRQSLGQGLEFLIYFQGNSAPDKSGLPSDRFSAERTGGSVSTLTIQRTQQEDSAVYLCASSLVQGAGPLFFGSGTQLSVL.

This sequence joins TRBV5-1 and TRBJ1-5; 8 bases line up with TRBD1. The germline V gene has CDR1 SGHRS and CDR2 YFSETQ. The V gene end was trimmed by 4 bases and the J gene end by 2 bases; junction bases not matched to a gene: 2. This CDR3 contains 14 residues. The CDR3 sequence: CASSAGQGNQPQHF. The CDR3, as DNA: TGCGCCAGCAGCGCGGGACAGGGCAATCAGCCCCAGCATTTT. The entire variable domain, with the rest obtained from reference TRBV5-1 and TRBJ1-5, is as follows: KAGVTQTPRYLIKTRGQQVTLSCSPISGHRSVSWYQQTPGQGLQFLFEYFSETQRNKGNFPGRFSGRQFSNSRSEMNVSTLELGDSALYLCASSAGQGNQPQHFGDGTRLSIL.

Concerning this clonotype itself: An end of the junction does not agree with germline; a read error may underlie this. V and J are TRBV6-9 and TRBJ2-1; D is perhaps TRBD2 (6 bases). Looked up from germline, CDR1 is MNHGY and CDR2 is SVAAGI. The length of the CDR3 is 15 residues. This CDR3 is CASSLRAGSYNKQFF. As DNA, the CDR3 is TGTGCCAGCAGCCTTCGGGCGGGGTCCTACAATAAGCAGTTCTTC.